The 20 T cell receptor beta chains reported below all come from one sample, sequenced in a study of graft-versus-host responses after intestinal transplantation. Clones were sequenced by immunoSEQ multiplex PCR, and TCRdb holds only the in-frame ones, with some missing. The data show 80,000 to 85,000 clones, 90% to 95% seen once. These TCRs' antigens remain unknown. Sequencing was performed on unstimulated CD4+ T cells sorted from spleen or lymph node cells, taken before intestinal transplant. The receptors were gathered from a human donor who received an intestinal transplant.

The chain employs TRBV11-1 and TRBJ1-3; TRBD1 is a possible D gene (5 bases). V shed 3 bases and J shed 7 bases, with 10 bases lying between them. This CDR3 comprises 13 residues. Germline V lookup: CDR1 SGHAT, CDR2 FQDESV (reference sequence). CDR3 sequence (DNA): TGTGCCAGCAGCTTCGGACCAGGGAACACCATATATTTT. This encodes CASSFGPGNTIYF.

This clone was seen more than once but under ten times. The rearrangement joins TRBV4-3 to TRBJ1-1; D remains unclear. The V and J ends lost 0 bases and 6 bases respectively, with 14 bases between them. The CDR3 contains 15 residues. CDR1 and CDR2 (germline): LGHNA, YSLEER. The CDR3 sequence is CASSQDPNWSPEAFF. The CDR3 bases are TGCGCCAGCAGCCAAGATCCCAACTGGAGCCCTGAAGCTTTCTTT.

In its sample, this clone was seen once. V is TRBV7-2 and J is TRBJ2-5; 7 positions match TRBD2. Germline CDR1 SGHTA, CDR2 FQGNSA. The CDR3 spans 14 residues. V lost 1 base, J lost 7 bases, and 6 bases stayed unmatched. The CDR3 sequence is CASSLGRGEGTQYF. CDR3 nucleotide sequence: TGTGCCAGCAGCTTAGGACGGGGGGAAGGGACCCAGTACTTC.

J is TRBJ2-7 and V is TRBV30; weak D call: TRBD1 (5 bases). V shed 1 base and J shed 3 bases, with 7 bases lying between them. This CDR3 comprises 12 residues. Germline V gene data show CDR1 as GTSNPN and CDR2 as SVGIG (reference sequence). The CDR3 sequence is CAWSGQYYEQYF. CDR3 DNA: TGTGCCTGGAGTGGACAGTACTACGAGCAGTACTTC. Filled out from reference TRBV30 and TRBJ2-7, the complete variable domain reads SQTIHQWPATLVQPVGSPLSLECTVEGTSNPNLYWYRQAAGRGLQLLFYSVGIGQISSEVPQNLSASRPQDRQFILSSKKLLLSDSGFYLCAWSGQYYEQYFGPGTRLTVT.

The table lists this clone with a count of one. The chain employs TRBV6-5 and TRBJ2-5; perhaps TRBD1 as D (5 bases). Germline V CDR1 and CDR2: MNHEY, SVGAGI. The length of the CDR3 is 15 residues. The V and J ends lost 2 bases and 4 bases respectively, with 14 bases between them. The CDR3 nucleotides are TGTGCCAGCAGTTACCGGCCAGGGTCCAGAGAGACCCAGTACTTC. The encoded protein is CASSYRPGSRETQYF.

The gene calls are TRBV30 and TRBJ1-1, with D uncertain. Per germline, CDR1 GTSNPN and CDR2 SVGIG (reference sequence). CDR3 size: 13 residues. V was clipped by 3 bases and J by 1 base, with 9 bases between them. CDR3 sequence reads: CAWRPTGNTEAFF. The CDR3 DNA sequence: TGTGCCTGGAGGCCGACTGGGAACACTGAAGCTTTCTTT.

J is TRBJ1-1 and V is TRBV6-5; TRBD1 matches 11 bases. Germline CDR1 is MNHEY and CDR2 is SVGAGI. This CDR3 region has 13 residues. V shed 5 bases, J shed 9 bases, and the junction held 5 bases outside the gene matches. CDR3 in DNA: TGTGCCAGCAGTACAAGGACAGGGGGCAAAGCTTTCTTT. It is translated as CASSTRTGGKAFF.

This chain uses TRBV7-2 with TRBJ2-7, with a tentative D call TRBD2 (6 bases). Per the germline V gene, CDR1 is SGHTA and CDR2 is FQGNSA. The CDR3 is made up of 14 amino acids. V lost 1 base to trimming and J lost 7 bases, with 14 bases between them. CDR3 nucleotides: TGTGCCAGCAGCTTAGGACCGTTCGGGGGAGAGCAGTACTTC. Translation: CASSLGPFGGEQYF.

V and J are TRBV2 and TRBJ1-2, with TRBD1 as a possible D gene (6 bases). CDR3 length: 14 residues. The germline CDR1 and CDR2 sequences are SNHLY and FYNNEI. With 6 bases removed from V and 0 bases from J, the gap between germline ends came to 11 bases. This chain's CDR3 is CASSRDTANYGYTF. The CDR3 DNA sequence: TGTGCCAGCAGCCGGGACACGGCTAACTATGGCTACACCTTC.

The V gene is TRBV27, the J gene TRBJ1-6, with TRBD1 identical over 10 bases. The CDR3 length is 18 residues. Germline assignment: CDR1 MNHEY and CDR2 SMNVEV (reference sequence). The ends lost 5 bases at V and 0 bases at J; junction bases unmatched: 7. The CDR3: CASSPWTGGSSYNSPLHF. In nucleotides, the CDR3 is TGTGCCAGCAGTCCTTGGACAGGGGGTAGCTCCTATAATTCACCCCTCCACTTT.

Only one count was recorded for this clone. The chain recombines TRBV4-3 with TRBJ2-3; 11 positions match TRBD2. Germline CDR1 and CDR2: LGHNA and YSLEER. The trim removed 0 bases at V and 2 bases at J, leaving 7 bases unmatched. The CDR3 extends over 18 amino acids. CDR3: CASSQDLSGGAYTDTQYF. CDR3 in DNA: TGCGCCAGCAGCCAAGATCTTAGCGGGGGGGCCTACACAGATACGCAGTATTTT.

The chain couples TRBV6-6 to TRBJ2-2; 8 nucleotides match TRBD1. CDR3 length equals 15 residues. Germline lookup yields CDR1 MNHNY and CDR2 SVGAGI (reference sequence). The V gene end was trimmed by 7 bases and the J gene end by 6 bases; junction bases not matched to a gene: 10. Written as DNA, the CDR3 is TGTGCCAGCACGGGGTTGACAGGGGTTGCCGGGGAGCTGTTTTTT. Protein product: CASTGLTGVAGELFF.

The V gene is TRBV7-2, the J gene TRBJ1-2; 7 bases agree with TRBD1. Per germline, CDR1 SGHTA and CDR2 FQGNSA. CDR3 length: 15 residues. With V trimmed by 5 bases and J by 4 bases, 10 bases remained unmatched. As DNA, the CDR3 is TGTGCCAGCAGCCTACGAGGGGGCTCAATCTATGGCTACACCTTC. Its translation: CASSLRGGSIYGYTF.

This clone was observed a handful of times. The chain carries TRBV6-1 and TRBJ1-4; maybe TRBD1 (5 bases). Deletions cut 6 bases from V and 6 bases from J, with 11 bases between. Germline values: CDR1 MNHNS, CDR2 SASEGT. CDR3 length: 13 amino acids. For the CDR3, the DNA is TGTGCCAGCAGAGCAGGGATTTATGAAAAACTGTTTTTT. As protein: CASRAGIYEKLFF.

V is TRBV2 and J is TRBJ2-3; 12 nucleotides line up with TRBD2. Germline assignment: CDR1 SNHLY and CDR2 FYNNEI. V shed 5 bases and J 2 bases; nucleotides not matched to a gene: 14. The CDR3 is made up of 19 amino acids. The CDR3 loop is CASSSMGLTSGGYTDTQYF. In DNA, the CDR3 is TGTGCCAGCAGTTCGATGGGGTTGACTAGCGGGGGTTACACAGATACGCAGTATTTT.

V and J are TRBV7-2 and TRBJ2-7; 11 bases line up with TRBD1. The CDR3 runs to 16 residues. With V trimmed by 1 base and J by 7 bases, 9 bases remained unmatched. Germline CDR1 SGHTA, CDR2 FQGNSA. CDR3 bases: TGTGCCAGCAGCTTAGGGTGGGGGACAGGGGGAGGAGAGCAGTACTTC. The encoded protein is CASSLGWGTGGGEQYF.

V usage is TRBV9 and J usage is TRBJ2-7; 9 bases are a match to TRBD1. The germline gives CDR1 SGDLS, CDR2 YYNGEE. The length of the CDR3 is 14 residues. The trim removed 0 bases at V and 9 bases at J, leaving 7 bases unmatched. The DNA for the CDR3 is TGTGCCAGCAGCGTAGTGGGGACAGGGAAGGGGCAGTACTTC. Translation gives CASSVVGTGKGQYF.

The V and J genes are TRBV21-1 and TRBJ2-1; the table's D call, TRBD1, was not checked against the DNA. TRBV21-1 is termed a pseudogene. The CDR3 is 12 amino acids. CDR3 nucleotide sequence: TGTGCCAGCGTACGTTACGGGACAGGGACGTTCTTC. Amino acids: CASVRYGTGTFF.

J is TRBJ1-2 and V is TRBV4-3; the match to TRBD1 covers 8 bases. Trimming removed 1 base from V and 8 bases from J; junction bases left unmatched: 3. This CDR3 comprises 13 residues. Germline CDR1 is LGHNA and CDR2 is YSLEER. For the CDR3, the DNA is TGCGCCAGCAGCCAAGTCGGACAGGGCGGCTACACCTTC. Its translation is CASSQVGQGGYTF.

The V call is TRBV7-9, the J call TRBJ1-1; D call uncertain. V shed 2 bases and J shed 3 bases, with 10 bases lying between them. CDR1 is SEHNR and CDR2 is FQNEAQ in the germline V gene (reference sequence). The CDR3 extends over 14 amino acids. CDR3 sequence reads: CASSLRGGDTEAFF. CDR3 DNA sequence: TGTGCCAGCAGCTTACGGGGAGGTGACACTGAAGCTTTCTTT.